Following are 28 T cell receptor beta chains from one sample sequenced in a study of spatial heterogeneity in lung cancer. General study points: Within tumors, counts of expanded alpha and beta TCRs tracked tumor mutation counts.

One entry per CDR3 protein, called by TCRdb with MiXCR from the 5' RACE reads. The table includes tens of thousands of distinct CDR3 sequences, roughly 6.7% detected once. Noted time point: sample taken at primary tumor resection. Their target antigens are unknown. This material consisted of lung tumor tissue, taken at surgery. These receptors were taken from a male donor with early-stage non-small cell lung cancer.

There are many counts of this clonotype. This chain uses TRBV28 with TRBJ2-7; D could derive from TRBD1 or TRBD2 (6 bases each). This CDR3 spans 13 amino acids. Germline CDR1 and CDR2: MDHEN and SYDVKM. Trimming took off 10 bases at V and 6 bases at J, with 19 bases between the two ends. The CDR3 DNA sequence: TGTGCCACCCAGAGGGGGGCCACGGGCGAGCAGTACTTC. This encodes CATQRGATGEQYF. Supplemented by reference TRBV28 and TRBJ2-7, the full variable domain reads DVKVTQSSRYLVKRTGEKVFLECVQDMDHENMFWYRQDPGLGLRLIYFSYDVKMKEKGDIPEGYSVSREKKERFSLILESASTNQTSMYLCATQRGATGEQYFGPGTRLTVT.

The J gene is TRBJ2-1, the V gene TRBV13, with TRBD1 matching over 9 bases. Germline-derived CDR1 and CDR2 are PRHDT and FYEKMQ (reference sequence). The CDR3 consists of 17 residues. Trimming removed 3 bases from V and 9 bases from J; junction bases left unmatched: 15. The CDR3 DNA follows: TGTGCCAGCAGCTTTTTCTTAGGGACAGGGCGGGGGCCTGAGCAGTTCTTC. Translation: CASSFFLGTGRGPEQFF.

This clonotype appeared many times. The chain recombines TRBV7-2 with TRBJ1-1; D ambiguous. Trimming left V 2 bases short and J 5 bases short, with 9 bases between. From germline, CDR1 is SGHTA and CDR2 FQGNSA. The length of the CDR3 is 13 residues. CDR3 sequence: CASSLWSQTEAFF. In nucleotides, the CDR3 is TGTGCCAGCAGCTTATGGTCCCAGACTGAAGCTTTCTTT.

The chain joins TRBV6-1 to TRBJ2-1; D unclear. From germline, CDR1 is MNHNS and CDR2 SASEGT. Deletions cut 8 bases from V and 6 bases from J, with 17 bases between. The CDR3 loop spans 14 amino acids. DNA of the CDR3: TGTGCCAGCGCCTTATCACCCAATATCAATGAGCAGTTCTTC. It translates to CASALSPNINEQFF.

This clonotype was detected many times. CDR3 nucleotide sequence: TGTGCCAGCAGTTACCGGCCCTACGAGCAGTACTTC. It yields the protein CASSYRPYEQYF. The chain has TRBV6-6 and TRBJ2-7; D call uncertain. Germline assignment: CDR1 MNHNY and CDR2 SVGAGI (reference sequence). The V end lost 2 bases, the J end lost 2 bases, and 4 bases lay between the germline ends. This CDR3 spans 12 amino acids.

The chain has TRBV30 and TRBJ2-6; D uncertain. This CDR3 contains 14 residues. V was shortened by 2 bases and J by 3 bases, with 8 bases between the two germline ends. Germline CDR1 and CDR2: GTSNPN and SVGIG (reference sequence). The CDR3: CAWSNFVGANVLTF. The CDR3 nucleotides are TGTGCCTGGAGTAATTTTGTTGGGGCCAACGTCCTGACTTTC.

On this clonotype: One base away lies a much larger clone, so this may be a sequencing read error. The chain joins TRBV9 to TRBJ2-6; D unresolved. Germline V gene lookup returns CDR1 SGDLS and CDR2 YYNGEE. The CDR3 consists of 16 residues. The CDR3 is CVSSVAPGSGANVLTF. The CDR3 nucleotides are TGTGTCAGCAGCGTAGCTCCGGGCTCTGGGGCCAACGTCCTGACTTTC.

The sample holds many counts of this clonotype. The rearrangement uses TRBV5-1 and TRBJ2-3; 8 bases are a match to TRBD1. With V trimmed by 5 bases and J by 2 bases, 7 bases remained unmatched. This CDR3 is built from 15 residues. CDR1 is SGHRS, CDR2 YFSETQ, per germline. The CDR3 is CASRPGGRITDTQYF. Written as DNA, the CDR3 is TGCGCCAGCAGGCCAGGGGGCCGGATCACAGATACGCAGTATTTT.

This clonotype was seen repeatedly, ten times or more. V gene TRBV12-3 or TRBV12-4 combines with J gene TRBJ2-1; D is unresolved. The CDR3 sequence is 14 residues long. Trimming stripped 3 bases from V and 9 bases from J, with 15 bases between. The CDR3 DNA reads TGTGCCAGCAGTTTCCGCCGGGTGGTGGCTGAGCAGTTCTTC. This gives the protein CASSFRRVVAEQFF.

This clonotype was recorded at least ten times. This chain links TRBV20-1 with TRBJ2-7; 9 nucleotides align to TRBD2. J was trimmed by 6 bases and V by 0 bases; bases with no gene match: 6. The CDR3 runs to 14 residues. Germline V lookup: CDR1 DFQATT, CDR2 SNEGSKA (reference sequence). In DNA form, the CDR3 reads TGCAGTGCTAGAGATCCCGGGACTAGCCTCGAGCAGTACTTC. Translation: CSARDPGTSLEQYF.

This clonotype was recorded many times. This chain uses TRBV4-1 with TRBJ2-1, with D perhaps being TRBD1 or TRBD2 (5 bases each). The CDR3 runs 15 residues. The germline V and J ends were trimmed by 4 bases and 10 bases, with 20 bases remaining between them. CDR1 MGHRA and CDR2 YSYEKL come from the germline V gene. The CDR3 protein is CASSPRGTWVGEQFF. The CDR3 bases are TGCGCCAGCAGCCCCCGGGGCACCTGGGTCGGAGAGCAGTTCTTC.

This clonotype occurred many times. J is TRBJ1-2 and V is TRBV5-1; 9 bases line up with TRBD1. The germline CDR1 and CDR2 sequences are SGHRS and YFSETQ. This CDR3 comprises 14 residues. Trimming took 0 bases from V and 7 from J; bases not matched to a gene: 4. The CDR3 loop reads CASSLEGQGTGYTF. The DNA for the CDR3 is TGCGCCAGCAGCTTGGAAGGACAGGGGACTGGCTACACCTTC.

At least ten counts were recorded for this clonotype. The chain is built from TRBV7-9 and TRBJ1-2; no firm D call. The CDR3 totals 14 residues. Germline CDR1 SEHNR, CDR2 FQNEAQ (reference sequence). Trimming cost V 5 bases and J 4 bases, with 14 bases left between them. The CDR3 bases are TGTGCCAGCAGCGTCCTACAAGCTACCTATGGCTACACCTTC. Its protein is CASSVLQATYGYTF. Looking up the rest from reference TRBV7-9 and TRBJ1-2 gives the full variable domain: DTGVSQNPRHKITKRGQNVTFRCDPISEHNRLYWYRQTLGQGPEFLTYFQNEAQLEKSRLLSDRFSAERPKGSFSTLEIQRTEQGDSAMYLCASSVLQATYGYTFGSGTRLTVV.

As regards this clonotype: A much larger clone lies one base from this, so it may be a read error. The chain recombines TRBV6-2 or TRBV6-3 with TRBJ2-1, with D unclear. Germline-derived CDR1 and CDR2 are MNHEY and SVGEGT. The CDR3 sequence is 12 residues long. CDR3 in DNA: TGTACCAGCAGTTCCCAGTGGGGTGAGCAGTTCTTC. Translated: CTSSSQWGEQFF.

This clonotype appeared many times. The chain uses TRBV6-2 or TRBV6-3 and TRBJ1-6, with D possibly matching TRBD1 (5 bases). Germline CDR1 is MNHEY and CDR2 is SVGEGT. Deletions cut 0 bases from V and 15 bases from J, with 15 bases between. This CDR3 region has 14 residues. This CDR3 is CASSYSTAKVSLHF. CDR3 DNA: TGTGCCAGCAGTTACTCGACAGCAAAGGTTAGCCTCCACTTT.

At least ten counts were recorded for this clonotype. The chain combines TRBV6-5 with TRBJ2-3; D perhaps matches TRBD2 (5 bases). CDR3 length: 13 residues. CDR1 is MNHEY, CDR2 SVGAGI, per germline. V gave up 6 bases and J gave up 3 bases, with 10 bases separating them. CDR3 coding DNA: TGTGCCAGCAGACCTTTAGCGACAGATACGCAGTATTTT. This gives the protein CASRPLATDTQYF.

This clonotype has at least ten counts. The chain links TRBV4-2 to TRBJ2-7; D possibly corresponds to TRBD1 (6 bases). V lost 3 bases, J lost 6 bases, and 15 bases lay in between. CDR3 length equals 14 residues. CDR1 and CDR2 (germline): LGHNA, YNFKEQ. Here the CDR3 DNA reads TGTGCCAGCAGCCAGGGGGCTGCAGGGTCCGAGCAGTACTTC. Translated: CASSQGAAGSEQYF.

This clonotype was observed many times. The chain has TRBV6-1 and TRBJ1-1; perhaps TRBD1 as D (6 bases). The germline CDR1 and CDR2 sequences are MNHNS and SASEGT. CDR3 length: 14 amino acids. The V end lost 1 base, the J end lost 9 bases, and 15 bases lay between the germline ends. CDR3 loop: CASSEVGRTVKAFF. CDR3 coding DNA: TGTGCCAGCAGTGAAGTTGGGAGGACAGTTAAAGCTTTCTTT.

This clonotype has a count of ten or more. Written as DNA, the CDR3 is TGCAGCGTTATGCTTGATGGGACCCTCCAGCATTTT. Its translation: CSVMLDGTLQHF. The rearrangement uses TRBV29-1 and TRBJ1-5; perhaps TRBD1 as D (5 bases). Deletions cut 5 bases from V and 12 bases from J, with 17 bases between. Germline CDR1 SQVTM, CDR2 ANQGSEA. The CDR3 runs to 12 residues. The variable domain in full, completed from reference TRBV29-1 and TRBJ1-5, reads SAVISQKPSRDICQRGTSLTIQCQVDSQVTMMFWYRQQPGQSLTLIATANQGSEATYESGFVIDKFPISRPNLTFSTLTVSNMSPEDSSIYLCSVMLDGTLQHFGDGTRLSIL.

This clonotype has a handful of counts. This chain joins TRBV20-1 and TRBJ2-3; 7 nucleotides line up with TRBD1. CDR3 length equals 14 residues. J lost 6 bases, V lost 1 base, and 7 bases had no gene match. From germline, CDR1 is DFQATT and CDR2 SNEGSKA (reference sequence). CDR3 loop: CSARGTGTADTQYF. In nucleotides, the CDR3 is TGCAGTGCTAGAGGGACCGGGACAGCGGATACGCAGTATTTT.

The genes are TRBV6-5 and TRBJ2-3; TRBD2 matches 9 bases. CDR1 MNHEY and CDR2 SVGAGI come from the germline V gene. The CDR3 extends over 15 amino acids. V was clipped by 6 bases and J by 6 bases; unmatched bases: 10. The CDR3 loop is CASRRTSARLDTQYF. The DNA of the CDR3 is TGTGCCAGCAGAAGGACTAGCGCCAGGCTTGATACGCAGTATTTT.

This clonotype appeared many times. This chain links TRBV28 with TRBJ2-2, with D hard to call. The CDR3 runs to 14 residues. CDR1 MDHEN and CDR2 SYDVKM come from the germline V gene. V was trimmed by 3 bases and J by 5 bases, leaving 10 bases between them. The CDR3 spells CASSFGPRTGELFF. The CDR3 DNA is TGTGCCAGCAGTTTCGGGCCCAGGACCGGGGAGCTGTTTTTT. The whole variable domain, filled in from reference TRBV28 and TRBJ2-2, reads DVKVTQSSRYLVKRTGEKVFLECVQDMDHENMFWYRQDPGLGLRLIYFSYDVKMKEKGDIPEGYSVSREKKERFSLILESASTNQTSMYLCASSFGPRTGELFFGEGSRLTVL.

This clonotype appeared many times. The chain couples TRBV5-1 to TRBJ1-2; D perhaps matches TRBD1 (5 bases). Trimming stripped 0 bases from V and 0 bases from J, with 9 bases between. CDR1 SGHRS and CDR2 YFSETQ come from the germline V gene. This CDR3 is built from 15 residues. The CDR3 region is CASSLGQPANYGYTF. The DNA of the CDR3 is TGCGCCAGCAGCTTGGGACAGCCAGCTAACTATGGCTACACCTTC.

This clonotype was recorded many times. The V and J genes are TRBV29-1 and TRBJ2-1; D may be TRBD2 (6 bases). This CDR3 contains 14 residues. V lost 5 bases, J lost 2 bases, and 13 bases lay in between. CDR1 is SQVTM, CDR2 ANQGSEA, per germline. The CDR3 DNA reads as TGCAGCGTTCCGTGGAGGGGAGCCTACAATGAGCAGTTCTTC. Encoded protein: CSVPWRGAYNEQFF.

This clonotype was detected many times. V usage is TRBV6-6 and J usage is TRBJ1-6; TRBD1 agrees at 7 bases. Looked up from germline, CDR1 is MNHNY and CDR2 is SVGAGI (reference sequence). J lost 9 bases, V lost 5 bases, and 13 bases had no gene match. The CDR3 is 16 residues long. As DNA, the CDR3 is TGTGCCAGCAGTCCTTCCGCCGGGACAGTTGGTTCACCCCTCCACTTT. Amino acids: CASSPSAGTVGSPLHF.

This clonotype was observed at least ten times. V is TRBV28 and J is TRBJ2-6, with 12 nucleotides matching TRBD1. V shed 3 bases and J 4 bases; nucleotides not matched to a gene: 13. The CDR3 covers 20 residues. Germline CDR1 MDHEN, CDR2 SYDVKM. DNA of the CDR3: TGTGCCAGCAGTTTCGCTTATGGGGACAGGGGGCGGAGAGGGGCCAACGTCCTGACTTTC. It yields the protein CASSFAYGDRGRRGANVLTF. Full variable domain (remainder filled in from reference TRBV28 and TRBJ2-6): DVKVTQSSRYLVKRTGEKVFLECVQDMDHENMFWYRQDPGLGLRLIYFSYDVKMKEKGDIPEGYSVSREKKERFSLILESASTNQTSMYLCASSFAYGDRGRRGANVLTFGAGSRLTVL.

This clonotype was recorded many times. This rearrangement joins TRBV15 to TRBJ1-3; no firm D call. This CDR3 comprises 16 residues. CDR1 and CDR2 (germline): LNHNV, YYDKDF (reference sequence). V was shortened by 3 bases and J by 3 bases, with 15 bases between the two germline ends. CDR3 amino acids: CATSRATRHLGNTIYF. CDR3 DNA sequence: TGTGCCACCAGCAGGGCTACACGCCACCTTGGAAACACCATATATTTT.

By sample share, this clonotype is large. J is TRBJ1-4 and V is TRBV28, with a weak D call TRBD1 (5 bases). V was clipped by 3 bases and J by 4 bases, with 12 bases between them. The germline CDR1 and CDR2 sequences are MDHEN and SYDVKM. This CDR3 is 15 amino acids long. The chain's CDR3 is CASSFVDIYNEKLFF. CDR3 DNA: TGTGCCAGCAGTTTTGTGGACATTTATAATGAAAAACTGTTTTTT.